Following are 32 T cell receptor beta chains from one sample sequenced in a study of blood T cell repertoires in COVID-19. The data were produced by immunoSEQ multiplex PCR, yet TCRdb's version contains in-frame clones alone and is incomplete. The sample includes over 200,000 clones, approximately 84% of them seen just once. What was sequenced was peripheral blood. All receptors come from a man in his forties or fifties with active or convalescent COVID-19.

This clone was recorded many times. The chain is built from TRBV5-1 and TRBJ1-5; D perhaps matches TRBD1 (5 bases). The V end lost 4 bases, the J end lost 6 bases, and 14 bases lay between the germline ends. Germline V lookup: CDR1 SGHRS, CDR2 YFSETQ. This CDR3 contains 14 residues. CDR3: CASSPSGAGQPQHF. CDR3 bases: TGCGCCAGCAGCCCGAGCGGGGCCGGTCAGCCCCAGCATTTT. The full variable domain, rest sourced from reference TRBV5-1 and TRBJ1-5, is KAGVTQTPRYLIKTRGQQVTLSCSPISGHRSVSWYQQTPGQGLQFLFEYFSETQRNKGNFPGRFSGRQFSNSRSEMNVSTLELGDSALYLCASSPSGAGQPQHFGDGTRLSIL.

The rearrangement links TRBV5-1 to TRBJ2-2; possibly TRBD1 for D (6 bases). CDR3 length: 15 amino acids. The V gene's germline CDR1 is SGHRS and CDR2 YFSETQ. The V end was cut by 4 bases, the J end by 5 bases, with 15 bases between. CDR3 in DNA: TGCGCCAGCAGCCTAGACAGGTCTTCGACCGGGGAGCTGTTTTTT. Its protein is CASSLDRSSTGELFF.

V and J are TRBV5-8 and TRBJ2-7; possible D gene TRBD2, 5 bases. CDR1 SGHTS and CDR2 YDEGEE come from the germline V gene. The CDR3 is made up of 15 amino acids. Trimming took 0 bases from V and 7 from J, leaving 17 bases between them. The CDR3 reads CASSLGPGNDWEQYF. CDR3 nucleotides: TGTGCCAGCAGCTTGGGGCCGGGGAATGATTGGGAGCAGTACTTC.

The CDR3 region has the DNA TGTGCCAGCAATACAGGGGCCAATCAGCCCCAGCATTTT. Translation: CASNTGANQPQHF. This chain uses TRBV6-6 with TRBJ1-5; 7 nucleotides agree with TRBD1. CDR3 length equals 13 residues. Germline V gives CDR1 MNHNY, CDR2 SVGAGI (reference sequence). Germline trimming cut 7 bases from V and 3 bases from J; bases unmatched to any gene: 3.

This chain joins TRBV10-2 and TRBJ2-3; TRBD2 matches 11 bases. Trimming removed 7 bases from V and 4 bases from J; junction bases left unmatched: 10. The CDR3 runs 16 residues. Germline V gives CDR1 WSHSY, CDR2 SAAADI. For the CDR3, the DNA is TGCGCCAGCACTCCCCTAGGGACTAGCGGTTCAGATACGCAGTATTTT. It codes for CASTPLGTSGSDTQYF.

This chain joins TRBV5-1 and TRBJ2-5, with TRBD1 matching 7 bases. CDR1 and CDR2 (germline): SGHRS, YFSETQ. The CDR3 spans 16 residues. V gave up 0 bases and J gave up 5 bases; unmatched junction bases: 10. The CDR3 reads CASSLDGRGSVETQYF. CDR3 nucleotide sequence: TGCGCCAGCAGCTTGGATGGCAGGGGGTCGGTGGAGACCCAGTACTTC.

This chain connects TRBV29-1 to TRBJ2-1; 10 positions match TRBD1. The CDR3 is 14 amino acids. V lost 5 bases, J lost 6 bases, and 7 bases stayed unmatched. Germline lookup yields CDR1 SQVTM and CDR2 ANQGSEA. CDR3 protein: CSVPDRGVGNEQFF. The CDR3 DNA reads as TGCAGCGTTCCGGACAGGGGGGTTGGCAATGAGCAGTTCTTC.

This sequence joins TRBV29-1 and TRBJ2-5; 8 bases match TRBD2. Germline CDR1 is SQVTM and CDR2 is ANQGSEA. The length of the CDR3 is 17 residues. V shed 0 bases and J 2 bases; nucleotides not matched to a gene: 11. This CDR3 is CSVEDPGGGGAQETQYF. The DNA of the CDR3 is TGCAGCGTTGAAGATCCCGGGGGGGGAGGAGCACAAGAGACCCAGTACTTC.

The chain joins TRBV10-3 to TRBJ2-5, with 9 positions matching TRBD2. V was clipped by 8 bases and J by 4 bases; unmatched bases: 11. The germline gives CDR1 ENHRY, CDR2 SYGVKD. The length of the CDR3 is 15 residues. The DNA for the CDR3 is TGTGCCATCGGCAGGCTTAGCGGGAGTACAGAGACCCAGTACTTC. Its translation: CAIGRLSGSTETQYF.

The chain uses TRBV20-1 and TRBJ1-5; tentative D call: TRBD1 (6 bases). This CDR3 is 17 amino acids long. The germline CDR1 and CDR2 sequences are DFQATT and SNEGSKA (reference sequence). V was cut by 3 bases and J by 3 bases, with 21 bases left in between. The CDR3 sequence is CSASPRKGDAVNQPQHF. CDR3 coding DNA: TGCAGTGCTAGTCCCAGGAAGGGGGACGCGGTCAATCAGCCCCAGCATTTT.

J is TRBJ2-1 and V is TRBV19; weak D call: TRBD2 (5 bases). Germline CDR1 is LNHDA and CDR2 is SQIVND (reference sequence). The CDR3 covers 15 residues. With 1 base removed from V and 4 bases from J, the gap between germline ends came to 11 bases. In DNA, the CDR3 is TGTGCCAGTAGTATAGGAGGGCTAGCTTACAATGAGCAGTTCTTC. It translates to CASSIGGLAYNEQFF.

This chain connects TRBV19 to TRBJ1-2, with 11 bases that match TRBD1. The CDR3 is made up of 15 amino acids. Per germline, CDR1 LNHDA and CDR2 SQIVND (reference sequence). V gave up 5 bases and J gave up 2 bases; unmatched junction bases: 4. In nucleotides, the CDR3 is TGTGCCAGTAGTCTTTGGACAGGGGGCAACTATGGCTACACCTTC. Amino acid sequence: CASSLWTGGNYGYTF.

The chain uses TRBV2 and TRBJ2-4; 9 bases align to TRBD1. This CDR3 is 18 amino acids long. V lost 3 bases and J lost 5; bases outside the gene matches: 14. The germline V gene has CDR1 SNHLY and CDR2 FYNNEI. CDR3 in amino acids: CASSDLIFGQGTENIQYF. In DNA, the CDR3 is TGTGCCAGCAGTGACCTCATTTTTGGACAGGGGACCGAAAACATTCAGTACTTC.

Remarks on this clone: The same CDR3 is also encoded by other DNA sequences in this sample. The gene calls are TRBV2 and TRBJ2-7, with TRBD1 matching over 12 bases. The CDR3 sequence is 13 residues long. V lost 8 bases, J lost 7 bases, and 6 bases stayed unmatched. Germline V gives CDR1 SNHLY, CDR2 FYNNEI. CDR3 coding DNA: TGTGCCAGCTCGGGACAGGGGGCTGGAGAGCAGTACTTC. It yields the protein CASSGQGAGEQYF.

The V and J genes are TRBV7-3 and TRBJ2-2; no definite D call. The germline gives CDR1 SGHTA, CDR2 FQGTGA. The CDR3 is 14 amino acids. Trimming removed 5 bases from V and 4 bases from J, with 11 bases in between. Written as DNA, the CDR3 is TGTGCCAGCAGCCCAGCGCCGGGCACCGGGGAGCTGTTTTTT. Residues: CASSPAPGTGELFF.

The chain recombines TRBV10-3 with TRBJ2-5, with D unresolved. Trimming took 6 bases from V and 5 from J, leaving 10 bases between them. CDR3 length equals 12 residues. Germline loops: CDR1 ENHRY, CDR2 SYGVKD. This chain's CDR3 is CAISETYETQYF. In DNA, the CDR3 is TGTGCCATCAGCGAGACTTACGAGACCCAGTACTTC.

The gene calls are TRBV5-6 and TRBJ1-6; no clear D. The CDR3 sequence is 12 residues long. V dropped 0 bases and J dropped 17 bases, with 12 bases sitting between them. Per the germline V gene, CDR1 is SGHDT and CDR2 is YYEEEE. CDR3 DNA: TGTGCCAGCAGCTTGGGGAGCGACCGGGTCCACTTT. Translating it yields CASSLGSDRVHF.

The CDR3 nucleotides read TGCAGTGCTAGTTTCCGACAGCTAAATCAGCCCCAGCATTTT. Encoded protein: CSASFRQLNQPQHF. The J gene is TRBJ1-5, the V gene TRBV20-1, with a possible D match to TRBD1 (5 bases). Germline CDR1 reads DFQATT; CDR2 reads SNEGSKA (reference sequence). V lost 3 bases, J lost 4 bases, and 13 bases lay in between. The CDR3 is 14 amino acids.

Written as DNA, the CDR3 is TGTGCCAGCAGTTACCAGACTAGCACGATCAACGAGCAGTACTTC. It translates to CASSYQTSTINEQYF. J is TRBJ2-7 and V is TRBV6-6; 7 bases fit TRBD2. The CDR3 has 15 residues. Germline V CDR1 and CDR2: MNHNY, SVGAGI (reference sequence). V was clipped by 2 bases and J by 5 bases; unmatched bases: 9.

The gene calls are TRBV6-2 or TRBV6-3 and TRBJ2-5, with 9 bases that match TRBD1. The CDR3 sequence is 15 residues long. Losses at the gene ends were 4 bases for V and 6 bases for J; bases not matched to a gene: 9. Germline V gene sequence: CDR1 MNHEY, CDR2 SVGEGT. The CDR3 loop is CASSWTGVLEKTQYF. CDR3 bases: TGTGCCAGCAGTTGGACAGGGGTCCTCGAAAAGACCCAGTACTTC.

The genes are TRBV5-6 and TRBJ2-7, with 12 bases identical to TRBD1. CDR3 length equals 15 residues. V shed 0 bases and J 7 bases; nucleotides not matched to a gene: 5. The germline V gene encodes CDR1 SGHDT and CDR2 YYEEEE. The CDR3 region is CASSLAGTGGSEQYF. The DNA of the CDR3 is TGTGCCAGCAGCTTGGCCGGGACAGGGGGCAGTGAGCAGTACTTC.

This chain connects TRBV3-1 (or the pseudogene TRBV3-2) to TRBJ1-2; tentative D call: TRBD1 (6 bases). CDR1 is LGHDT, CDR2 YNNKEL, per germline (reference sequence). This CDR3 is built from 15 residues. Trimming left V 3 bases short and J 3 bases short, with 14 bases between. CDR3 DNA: TGTGCCAGCAGCCAGGGGGCCAACCCCTACTATGGCTACACCTTC. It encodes CASSQGANPYYGYTF.

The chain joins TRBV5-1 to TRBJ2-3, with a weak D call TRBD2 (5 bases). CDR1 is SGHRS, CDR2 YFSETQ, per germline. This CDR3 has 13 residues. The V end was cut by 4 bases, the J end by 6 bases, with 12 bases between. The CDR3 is CASSARGSDTQYF. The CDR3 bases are TGCGCCAGCAGCGCTCGGGGTTCCGATACGCAGTATTTT.

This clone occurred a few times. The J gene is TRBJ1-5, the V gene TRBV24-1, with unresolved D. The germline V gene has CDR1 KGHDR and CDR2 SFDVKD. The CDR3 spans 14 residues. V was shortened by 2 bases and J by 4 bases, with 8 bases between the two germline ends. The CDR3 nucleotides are TGTGCCACCAGTGATTCGACTCGGAATCAGCCCCAGCATTTT. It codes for CATSDSTRNQPQHF.

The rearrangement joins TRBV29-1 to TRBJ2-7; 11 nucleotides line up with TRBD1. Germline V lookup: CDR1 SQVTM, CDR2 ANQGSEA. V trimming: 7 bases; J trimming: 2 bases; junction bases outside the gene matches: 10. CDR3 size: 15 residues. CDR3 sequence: CSALSGQGDPYEQYF. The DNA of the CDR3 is TGCAGCGCCCTGTCGGGACAGGGGGACCCCTACGAGCAGTACTTC.

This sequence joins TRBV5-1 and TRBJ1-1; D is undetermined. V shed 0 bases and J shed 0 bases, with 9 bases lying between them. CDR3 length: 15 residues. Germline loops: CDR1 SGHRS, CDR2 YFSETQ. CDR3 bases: TGCGCCAGCAGCTTGGAGGCGGCCATGAACACTGAAGCTTTCTTT. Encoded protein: CASSLEAAMNTEAFF.

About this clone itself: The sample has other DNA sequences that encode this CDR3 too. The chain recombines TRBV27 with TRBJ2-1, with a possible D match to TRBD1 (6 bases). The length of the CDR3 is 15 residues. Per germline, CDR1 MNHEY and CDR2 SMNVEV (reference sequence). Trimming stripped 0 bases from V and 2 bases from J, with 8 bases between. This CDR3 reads CASSLSQGPYNEQFF. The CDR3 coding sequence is TGTGCCAGCAGTTTATCTCAGGGGCCCTACAATGAGCAGTTCTTC.

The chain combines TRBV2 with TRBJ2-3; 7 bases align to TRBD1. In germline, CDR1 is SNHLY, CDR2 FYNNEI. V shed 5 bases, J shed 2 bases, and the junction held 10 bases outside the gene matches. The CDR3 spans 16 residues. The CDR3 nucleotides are TGTGCCAGCAGTAGGGGGCCACAGGGGACCACAGATACGCAGTATTTT. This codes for CASSRGPQGTTDTQYF.

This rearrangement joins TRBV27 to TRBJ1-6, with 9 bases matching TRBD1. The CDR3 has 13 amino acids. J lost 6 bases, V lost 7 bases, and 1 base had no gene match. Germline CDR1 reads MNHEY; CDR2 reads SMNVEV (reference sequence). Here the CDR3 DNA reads TGTGCCAGCAACAGGGGGCTTAATTCACCCCTCCACTTT. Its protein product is CASNRGLNSPLHF.

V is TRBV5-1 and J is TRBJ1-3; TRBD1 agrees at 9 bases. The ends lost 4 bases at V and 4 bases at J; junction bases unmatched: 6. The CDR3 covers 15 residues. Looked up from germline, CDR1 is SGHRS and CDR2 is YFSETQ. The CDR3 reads CASSIQGASGNTIYF. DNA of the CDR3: TGCGCCAGCAGCATACAGGGGGCTTCGGGAAACACCATATATTTT.

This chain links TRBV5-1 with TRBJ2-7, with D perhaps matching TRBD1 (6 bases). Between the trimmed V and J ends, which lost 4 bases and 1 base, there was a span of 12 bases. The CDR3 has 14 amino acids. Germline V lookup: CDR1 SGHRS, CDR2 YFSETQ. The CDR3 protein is CASSDTTGSYEQYF. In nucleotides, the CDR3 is TGCGCCAGCAGCGATACGACAGGATCCTACGAGCAGTACTTC.

The CDR3 DNA is TGTGCCATCAGTGAAAGGACTAGCGAGTTAGGAGATACGCAGTATTTT. It translates to CAISERTSELGDTQYF. The chain has TRBV10-3 and TRBJ2-3; 9 bases align to TRBD2. Germline V gene sequence: CDR1 ENHRY, CDR2 SYGVKD. The ends lost 3 bases at V and 5 bases at J; junction bases unmatched: 9. The CDR3 length is 16 residues.